These 11 T cell receptor beta chains share one sample of origin, sequenced in a study of CD8 T cells in ankylosing spondylitis. TCRdb independently ran MiXCR on the 5' RACE reads; one entry per CDR3 protein. The sample contains under 300,000 distinct CDR3 sequences, roughly a tenth of which appear only once. The source material was blood, either unsorted or a sorted T cell fraction (not recorded which). The source of these receptors is a male donor with ankylosing spondylitis or in good health (not recorded which).

This clonotype was observed many times. V and J are TRBV7-2 and TRBJ2-3; D is uncertain. This CDR3 has 14 amino acids. Trimming left V 5 bases short and J 2 bases short, with 11 bases between. CDR1 is SGHTA and CDR2 is FQGNSA in the germline V gene. CDR3 sequence reads: CASSPVVTTDTQYF. Here the CDR3 DNA reads TGTGCCAGCAGCCCCGTGGTGACCACAGATACGCAGTATTTT.

This clonotype has ten or more counts. The rearrangement joins TRBV27 to TRBJ1-1; no definite D call. The germline gives CDR1 MNHEY, CDR2 SMNVEV (reference sequence). This CDR3 contains 17 residues. V lost 1 base and J 4 bases, leaving 19 bases between the germline ends. CDR3 amino acids: CASSLLTKTALGTEAFF. The CDR3 DNA follows: TGTGCCAGCAGTTTATTGACAAAGACTGCCCTGGGCACTGAAGCTTTCTTT.

This clonotype has at least ten counts. The chain combines TRBV10-3 with TRBJ2-7; 10 bases are a match to TRBD2. Trimming at V came to 0 bases and at J to 5 bases, leaving 4 bases not matched to a gene. The CDR3 loop spans 15 amino acids. Germline V gene lookup returns CDR1 ENHRY and CDR2 SYGVKD. The CDR3 DNA reads TGTGCCATCAGTGAGTCGGCTAGCGGGAGCCACGAGCAGTACTTC. Its protein product is CAISESASGSHEQYF.

This clonotype has ten or more counts. J is TRBJ1-1 and V is TRBV27; no clear D gene. The CDR3 runs to 13 residues. From germline, CDR1 is MNHEY and CDR2 SMNVEV (reference sequence). Between the trimmed V and J ends, which lost 1 base and 7 bases, there was a span of 10 bases. CDR3 sequence reads: CASSLLRGVEAFF. The DNA for the CDR3 is TGTGCCAGCAGTTTATTGCGAGGCGTTGAAGCTTTCTTT.

The J gene is TRBJ2-7, the V gene TRBV3-1; 8 bases match TRBD1. V shed 4 bases and J 7 bases; nucleotides not matched to a gene: 6. Germline V gene lookup returns CDR1 LGHDT and CDR2 YNNKEL (reference sequence). CDR3 length equals 13 residues. CDR3 DNA: TGTGCCAGCAGCCCGGACAGGGAGAGTGAGCAGTACTTC. Its translation is CASSPDRESEQYF.

The chain joins TRBV4-1 to TRBJ2-7, with 8 nucleotides matching TRBD2. This CDR3 contains 14 residues. Germline loops: CDR1 MGHRA, CDR2 YSYEKL. The V and J ends lost 6 bases and 0 bases, in that order; junction bases with no gene match: 4. CDR3 in amino acids: CASRLTSGSYEQYF. CDR3 DNA sequence: TGCGCCAGCAGGCTTACTAGCGGCTCCTACGAGCAGTACTTC.

This chain uses TRBV7-9 with TRBJ1-2; possibly TRBD1 for D (5 bases). Germline V gene lookup returns CDR1 SEHNR and CDR2 FQNEAQ (reference sequence). This CDR3 is built from 15 residues. V was pared by 0 bases and J by 8 bases, with 16 bases between. The CDR3 DNA reads as TGTGCCAGCAGCTTAGCTTGGCAGGGTGAAGGAGGCTACACCTTC. Translated, it gives CASSLAWQGEGGYTF.

This clonotype was found many times. This chain connects TRBV5-6 to TRBJ2-1; 8 nucleotides line up with TRBD2. Germline V gives CDR1 SGHDT, CDR2 YYEEEE. This CDR3 contains 17 residues. V trimming: 4 bases; J trimming: 7 bases; junction bases outside the gene matches: 16. The CDR3 sequence is CASSLGRRREVENEQFF. The CDR3 region has the DNA TGTGCCAGCAGCCTAGGTAGAAGGCGGGAGGTGGAAAATGAGCAGTTCTTC.

This clonotype showed up many times. The chain uses TRBV28 and TRBJ2-6, with a tentative D call TRBD2 (7 bases). Trimming cost V 3 bases and J 1 base, with 16 bases left between them. Per germline, CDR1 MDHEN and CDR2 SYDVKM. The CDR3 covers 18 residues. DNA for the CDR3: TGTGCCAGCAGTTTTGCGGGGGCGCTTGGGTCTGGGGCCAACGTCCTGACTTTC. As protein: CASSFAGALGSGANVLTF.

This clonotype was counted at least ten times. The chain joins TRBV5-1 to TRBJ2-2, with unresolved D. Looked up from germline, CDR1 is SGHRS and CDR2 is YFSETQ. The ends were cut back, 0 bases at V and 6 bases at J, with 12 bases in the middle. The CDR3 sequence is 15 residues long. Written as DNA, the CDR3 is TGCGCCAGCAGCTTGGCCGACTTCTTCCCCGGGGAGCTGTTTTTT. It is translated as CASSLADFFPGELFF.

This clonotype has just a few counts. The chain employs TRBV10-3 and TRBJ1-2, with D perhaps TRBD1 (5 bases). V lost 2 bases, J lost 7 bases, and 11 bases lay in between. Per germline, CDR1 ENHRY and CDR2 SYGVKD. The CDR3 has 13 amino acids. The CDR3 nucleotides are TGTGCCATCAGTGAGCCGGGGACCGTTGGCTACACCTTC. Translation: CAISEPGTVGYTF.